This entry lists 8 T cell receptor beta chains sequenced from one sample in a study of beta chain features in type 1 diabetes. Every bit of the isolated RNA underwent reverse transcription, so sequencing read expressed TCRB transcripts. Assay: immunoSEQ multiplex PCR; the TCRdb copy retains only in-frame clones and omits some. The table records some 200,000 clones, roughly 10% of them present only once. Specimen: central memory CD4+ T cells from blood. These receptors all come from a man aged 18 to 30 in good health.

The sample holds a few counts of this clone. The rearrangement uses TRBV7-8 and TRBJ1-5; D ambiguous. V was pared by 1 base and J by 4 bases, with 14 bases between. Germline V gene lookup returns CDR1 SGHVS and CDR2 FQNEAQ. The CDR3 totals 16 residues. CDR3 DNA sequence: TGTGCCAGCAGCTTAGTGAGCGGGGAAGTGAATCAGCCCCAGCATTTT. Amino acid sequence: CASSLVSGEVNQPQHF.

This clone was observed at least ten times. The chain recombines TRBV2 with TRBJ2-7; D ambiguous. CDR3 length: 13 amino acids. The V gene's germline CDR1 is SNHLY and CDR2 FYNNEI. Trimming stripped 5 bases from V and 0 bases from J, with 8 bases between. The CDR3 is CASSPIDSYEQYF. DNA for the CDR3: TGTGCCAGCAGTCCAATCGACTCCTACGAGCAGTACTTC.

The chain has TRBV5-6 and TRBJ2-7; 8 nucleotides line up with TRBD2. With V trimmed by 4 bases and J by 2 bases, 2 bases remained unmatched. The CDR3 extends over 13 amino acids. Germline lookup yields CDR1 SGHDT and CDR2 YYEEEE. CDR3 sequence: CASSTGLAYEQYF. DNA of the CDR3: TGTGCCAGCAGCACGGGACTAGCCTACGAGCAGTACTTC.

This clone was detected only a few times. The rearrangement joins TRBV30 to TRBJ2-4; a possible D gene is TRBD2 (5 bases). The CDR3 is 14 amino acids. Germline CDR1 GTSNPN, CDR2 SVGIG (reference sequence). V lost 2 bases and J 0 bases, leaving 8 bases between the germline ends. The CDR3 region is CAWSSGAAKNIQYF. CDR3 sequence (DNA): TGTGCCTGGAGTAGCGGTGCAGCCAAAAACATTCAGTACTTC. The whole variable domain, filled in from reference TRBV30 and TRBJ2-4, reads SQTIHQWPATLVQPVGSPLSLECTVEGTSNPNLYWYRQAAGRGLQLLFYSVGIGQISSEVPQNLSASRPQDRQFILSSKKLLLSDSGFYLCAWSSGAAKNIQYFGAGTRLSVL.

This clone showed up just a few times. The chain employs TRBV11-3 and TRBJ2-1; 9 bases fit TRBD2. Trimming cost V 2 bases and J 4 bases; bases outside gene matches: 3. CDR1 is SGHNT, CDR2 YENEEA, per germline. The CDR3 contains 15 residues. CDR3 sequence reads: CASSLRLAGYNEQFF. The CDR3 region has the DNA TGTGCCAGCAGCTTAAGGCTAGCGGGGTACAATGAGCAGTTCTTC.

The V gene is TRBV4-3, the J gene TRBJ1-2; 7 bases match TRBD1. Trimming took 2 bases from V and 6 from J; bases not matched to a gene: 12. This CDR3 has 16 amino acids. Per the germline V gene, CDR1 is LGHNA and CDR2 is YSLEER. This CDR3 is CASSQLPDRAEDGYTF. The CDR3 coding sequence is TGCGCCAGCAGCCAACTCCCAGACAGGGCAGAGGATGGCTACACCTTC.

This clone appeared a few times. The chain employs TRBV5-4 and TRBJ2-5, with 9 bases lining up with TRBD1. Germline assignment: CDR1 SGHNT and CDR2 YYREEE (reference sequence). V was clipped by 4 bases and J by 3 bases; unmatched bases: 10. CDR3 length equals 16 residues. DNA of the CDR3: TGTGCCAGCAGCCTTGCCGGGACAGGGAGAAAAGAGACCCAGTACTTC. Translating gives CASSLAGTGRKETQYF.

This clone was picked up a small number of times. The chain links TRBV11-2 to TRBJ2-5; 12 nucleotides agree with TRBD2. V shed 5 bases and J 4 bases; nucleotides not matched to a gene: 2. Germline values: CDR1 SGHAT, CDR2 FQNNGV. The CDR3 consists of 14 residues. In DNA, the CDR3 is TGTGCCAGCAGCGCGGGACTAGCGGGAGAGACCCAGTACTTC. Translation: CASSAGLAGETQYF.